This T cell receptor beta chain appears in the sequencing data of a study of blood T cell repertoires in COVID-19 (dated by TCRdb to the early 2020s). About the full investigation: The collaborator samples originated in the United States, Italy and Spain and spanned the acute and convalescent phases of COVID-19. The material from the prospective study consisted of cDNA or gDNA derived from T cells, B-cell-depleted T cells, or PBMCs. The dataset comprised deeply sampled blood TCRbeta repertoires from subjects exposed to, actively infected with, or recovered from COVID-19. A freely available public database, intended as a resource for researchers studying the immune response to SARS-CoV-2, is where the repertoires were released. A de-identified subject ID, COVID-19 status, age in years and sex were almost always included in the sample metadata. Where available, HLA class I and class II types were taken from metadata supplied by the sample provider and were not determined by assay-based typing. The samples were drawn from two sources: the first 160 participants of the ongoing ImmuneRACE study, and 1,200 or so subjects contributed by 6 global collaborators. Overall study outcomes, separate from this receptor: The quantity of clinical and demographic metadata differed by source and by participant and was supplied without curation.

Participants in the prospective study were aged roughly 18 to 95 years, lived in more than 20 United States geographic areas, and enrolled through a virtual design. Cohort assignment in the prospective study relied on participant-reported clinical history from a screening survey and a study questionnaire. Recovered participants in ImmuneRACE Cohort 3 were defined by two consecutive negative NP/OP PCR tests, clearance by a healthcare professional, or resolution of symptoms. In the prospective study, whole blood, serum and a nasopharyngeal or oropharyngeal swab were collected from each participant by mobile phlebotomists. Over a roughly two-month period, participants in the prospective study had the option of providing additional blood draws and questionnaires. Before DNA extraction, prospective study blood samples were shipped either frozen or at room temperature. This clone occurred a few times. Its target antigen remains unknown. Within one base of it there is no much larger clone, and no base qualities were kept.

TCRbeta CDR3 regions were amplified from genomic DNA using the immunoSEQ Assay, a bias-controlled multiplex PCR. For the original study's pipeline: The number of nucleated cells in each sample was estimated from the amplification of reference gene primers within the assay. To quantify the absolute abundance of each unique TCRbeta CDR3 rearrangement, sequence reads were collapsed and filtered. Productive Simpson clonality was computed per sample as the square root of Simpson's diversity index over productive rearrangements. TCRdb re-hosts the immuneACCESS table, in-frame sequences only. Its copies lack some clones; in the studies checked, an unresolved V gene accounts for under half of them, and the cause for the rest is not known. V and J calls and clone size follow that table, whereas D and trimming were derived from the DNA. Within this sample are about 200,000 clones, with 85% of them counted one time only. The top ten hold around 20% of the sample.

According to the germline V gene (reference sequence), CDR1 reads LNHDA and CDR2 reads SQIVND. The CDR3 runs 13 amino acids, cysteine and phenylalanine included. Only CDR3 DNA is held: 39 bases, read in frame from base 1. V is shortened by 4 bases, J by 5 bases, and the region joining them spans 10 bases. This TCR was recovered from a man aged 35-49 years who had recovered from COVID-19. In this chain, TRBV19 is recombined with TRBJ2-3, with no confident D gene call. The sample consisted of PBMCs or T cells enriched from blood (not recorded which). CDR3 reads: CASSRLVQDTQYF. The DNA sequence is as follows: TGTGCCAGTAGTAGACTGGTTCAAGATACGCAGTATTTT.